What follows are 15 T cell receptor beta chains derived from one specimen sequenced in a study of blood T cell repertoires in COVID-19. The method was immunoSEQ multiplex PCR; TCRdb's version includes in-frame clones alone and lacks a portion of them. The data hold tens of thousands of clones, with roughly four fifths observed a single time. Material: peripheral blood. All receptors derive from a woman at least 80 years old with acute or convalescent COVID-19.

This clone was seen once. The chain links TRBV9 to TRBJ2-3; 12 bases are a match to TRBD2. Germline V gene lookup returns CDR1 SGDLS and CDR2 YYNGEE. This CDR3 is 17 amino acids long. The junction had 9 bases not matched to a gene; V was cut back by 2 bases and J by 5 bases. CDR3 sequence reads: CASSVLAGGPSGDTQYF. The CDR3 DNA is TGTGCCAGCAGCGTTCTAGCGGGAGGGCCCTCAGGAGATACGCAGTATTTT.

CDR3 protein: CASSIPDTGYTF. The CDR3 coding sequence is TGTGCCAGTAGTATCCCGGACACTGGCTACACCTTC. The chain recombines TRBV19 with TRBJ1-2, with a weak D call TRBD1 (5 bases). V gave up 3 bases and J gave up 7 bases, with 9 bases separating them. Germline V gene lookup returns CDR1 LNHDA and CDR2 SQIVND (reference sequence). The CDR3 contains 12 residues.

The chain employs TRBV3-1 (or the pseudogene TRBV3-2) and TRBJ2-1; 8 bases are shared with TRBD1. The CDR3 loop spans 17 amino acids. Germline trimming cut 2 bases from V and 5 bases from J; bases unmatched to any gene: 11. Germline CDR1 reads LGHDT; CDR2 reads YNNKEL (reference sequence). The CDR3 reads CASSQFPRQGRHNEQFF. In DNA form, the CDR3 reads TGTGCCAGCAGCCAATTCCCTCGACAGGGGAGGCACAATGAGCAGTTCTTC.

The chain is built from TRBV28 and TRBJ2-3, with D maybe TRBD2 (5 bases). This CDR3 comprises 14 residues. V lost 5 bases and J 8 bases, leaving 17 bases between the germline ends. CDR1 MDHEN and CDR2 SYDVKM come from the germline V gene. CDR3 DNA sequence: TGTGCCAGCAGTGTCCTTCGCGGGTCAGTTACGCAGTATTTT. This sequence encodes CASSVLRGSVTQYF. Full variable domain (missing parts from reference TRBV28 and TRBJ2-3): DVKVTQSSRYLVKRTGEKVFLECVQDMDHENMFWYRQDPGLGLRLIYFSYDVKMKEKGDIPEGYSVSREKKERFSLILESASTNQTSMYLCASSVLRGSVTQYFGPGTRLTVL.

The V and J genes are TRBV19 and TRBJ1-2; TRBD1 aligns across 8 bases. Germline lookup yields CDR1 LNHDA and CDR2 SQIVND (reference sequence). The length of the CDR3 is 13 residues. V trimming: 7 bases; J trimming: 6 bases; junction bases outside the gene matches: 7. CDR3 loop: CASTAGGRDGYTF. DNA for the CDR3: TGTGCCAGTACCGCAGGGGGCAGGGATGGCTACACCTTC.

The rearrangement joins TRBV19 to TRBJ1-2, with no clear D. CDR1 is LNHDA, CDR2 SQIVND, per germline (reference sequence). This CDR3 region has 13 residues. V shed 5 bases and J shed 7 bases, with 14 bases lying between them. CDR3 sequence reads: CASSGGTNRGYTF. Here the CDR3 DNA reads TGTGCCAGTAGTGGAGGAACGAATCGTGGCTACACCTTC.

This clone has a handful of counts. The gene calls are TRBV5-1 and TRBJ1-2, with D possibly being TRBD1 (6 bases). There are 15 residues in the CDR3. Germline V gives CDR1 SGHRS, CDR2 YFSETQ. V shed 0 bases and J shed 4 bases, with 13 bases lying between them. The CDR3 sequence is CASSLGTQGSYGYTF. The CDR3 DNA sequence: TGCGCCAGCAGCTTGGGCACACAGGGCTCCTATGGCTACACCTTC.

The J gene is TRBJ1-1, the V gene TRBV3-1 (or the pseudogene TRBV3-2); a weak D match, TRBD1 (6 bases). The CDR3 covers 14 residues. The germline V gene has CDR1 LGHDT and CDR2 YNNKEL (reference sequence). Trimming took 5 bases from V and 2 from J, leaving 12 bases between them. The CDR3 DNA reads TGTGCCAGCAGCACAAAACAGGGAAACACTGAAGCTTTCTTT. It specifies CASSTKQGNTEAFF.

There are a few counts of this clone. The chain carries TRBV7-2 and TRBJ1-2; TRBD1 aligns across 8 bases. Germline V gives CDR1 SGHTA, CDR2 FQGNSA. V lost 0 bases, J lost 4 bases, and 4 bases stayed unmatched. CDR3 length: 15 residues. This chain's CDR3 is CASSLAGQGSYGYTF. CDR3 bases: TGTGCCAGCAGCTTAGCCGGACAGGGATCCTATGGCTACACCTTC.

The V and J genes are TRBV9 and TRBJ1-5, with 10 bases identical to TRBD1. Germline loops: CDR1 SGDLS, CDR2 YYNGEE. The CDR3 length is 16 residues. J lost 1 base, V lost 3 bases, and 4 bases had no gene match. This CDR3 is CASSAGTGESNQPQHF. CDR3 DNA sequence: TGTGCCAGCAGCGCCGGGACAGGGGAAAGCAATCAGCCCCAGCATTTT.

The rearrangement joins TRBV5-1 to TRBJ1-1, with no clear D. Germline V gives CDR1 SGHRS, CDR2 YFSETQ. V lost 4 bases, J lost 0 bases, and 16 bases lay in between. The CDR3 contains 16 residues. The CDR3 coding sequence is TGCGCCAGCAGCGGACCCGAAACCGGGGTGAACACTGAAGCTTTCTTT. The encoded protein is CASSGPETGVNTEAFF.

This sequence joins TRBV3-1 (or the pseudogene TRBV3-2) and TRBJ1-1; D is unresolved. This CDR3 contains 14 residues. The germline gives CDR1 LGHDT, CDR2 YNNKEL (reference sequence). The germline V and J ends were trimmed by 5 bases and 3 bases, with 13 bases remaining between them. DNA of the CDR3: TGTGCCAGCAGCAGCGGACCGTATTACACTGAAGCTTTCTTT. It specifies CASSSGPYYTEAFF.

This clone has a handful of counts. This sequence joins TRBV9 and TRBJ2-1; 10 positions agree with TRBD2. Germline-derived CDR1 and CDR2 are SGDLS and YYNGEE. CDR3 length: 15 residues. V gave up 4 bases and J gave up 6 bases; unmatched junction bases: 7. CDR3: CASSPRLAGSNEQFF. The CDR3 DNA sequence: TGTGCCAGCAGCCCTCGACTAGCGGGCAGCAATGAGCAGTTCTTC.

The chain is built from TRBV6-6 and TRBJ2-1, with 7 bases fitting TRBD1. Looked up from germline, CDR1 is MNHNY and CDR2 is SVGAGI (reference sequence). Trimming at V came to 0 bases and at J to 10 bases, leaving 6 bases not matched to a gene. CDR3 length: 14 amino acids. Here the CDR3 DNA reads TGTGCCAGCAGTTACTCGGGACAGTCTGGCGAGCAGTTCTTC. As protein: CASSYSGQSGEQFF.

The chain links TRBV5-1 to TRBJ2-2; tentatively, D is TRBD1 (6 bases). This CDR3 region has 14 residues. Germline CDR1 is SGHRS and CDR2 is YFSETQ. V lost 4 bases, J lost 1 base, and 8 bases lay in between. The CDR3 DNA reads as TGCGCCAGCAGCCAGGGACAGAACACCGGGGAGCTGTTTTTT. Residues: CASSQGQNTGELFF.